These 21 T cell receptor beta chains were sequenced from one sample in a study of blood T cell repertoires in COVID-19. The table came from immunoSEQ multiplex PCR; TCRdb's copy has only in-frame clones and leaves some out. The sample holds 250,000 to 350,000 clones, about 89% seen once. Source material: peripheral blood. Every receptor here comes from a woman in her forties or fifties who had recovered from COVID-19.

The chain joins TRBV27 to TRBJ1-1, with 7 bases aligning to TRBD1. This CDR3 has 15 amino acids. V dropped 5 bases and J dropped 0; count of bases not matched to a gene: 6. From germline, CDR1 is MNHEY and CDR2 SMNVEV (reference sequence). CDR3 amino acids: CASSPGTAMNTEAFF. For the CDR3, the DNA is TGTGCCAGCAGTCCGGGGACAGCTATGAACACTGAAGCTTTCTTT.

This chain connects TRBV6-5 to TRBJ2-3, with TRBD2 identical over 7 bases. The J segment lost 3 bases and the V segment lost 6 bases, leaving 9 bases of the junction unmatched. From germline, CDR1 is MNHEY and CDR2 SVGAGI. The CDR3 is 15 residues long. The chain's CDR3 is CASSRDYEMTDTQYF. DNA for the CDR3: TGTGCCAGCAGCAGGGACTACGAAATGACAGATACGCAGTATTTT.

This sequence joins TRBV5-4 and TRBJ2-5; 8 nucleotides line up with TRBD1. Germline CDR1 is SGHNT and CDR2 is YYREEE (reference sequence). The CDR3 runs 17 residues. The V segment lost 0 bases and the J segment 4 bases; nucleotides outside the gene matches: 11. The CDR3 DNA sequence: TGTGCCAGCAGCTTGGTCAAAGGGACAGGTTACGGAGAGACCCAGTACTTC. Protein sequence: CASSLVKGTGYGETQYF.

The chain employs TRBV9 and TRBJ2-7; D remains unclear. Germline values: CDR1 SGDLS, CDR2 YYNGEE. The CDR3 runs to 14 residues. V was trimmed by 0 bases and J by 0 bases, leaving 7 bases between them. The CDR3 DNA reads TGTGCCAGCAGCGTAGATCCCTCCTCCTACGAGCAGTACTTC. It translates to CASSVDPSSYEQYF. The full variable domain, completed using reference TRBV9 and TRBJ2-7, is DSGVTQTPKHLITATGQRVTLRCSPRSGDLSVYWYQQSLDQGLQFLIQYYNGEERAKGNILERFSAQQFPDLHSELNLSSLELGDSALYFCASSVDPSSYEQYFGPGTRLTVT.

The rearrangement links TRBV28 to TRBJ2-1, with 15 bases aligning to TRBD2. Trimming removed 4 bases from V and 7 bases from J; junction bases left unmatched: 14. The CDR3 is made up of 19 amino acids. Germline V gene data show CDR1 as MDHEN and CDR2 as SYDVKM. The CDR3 DNA is TGTGCCAGCAGTTCGGTCCCGGGACTAGCGGGAGGTCCGGGAAATGAGCAGTTCTTC. It translates to CASSSVPGLAGGPGNEQFF. The whole variable domain, filled in from reference TRBV28 and TRBJ2-1, reads DVKVTQSSRYLVKRTGEKVFLECVQDMDHENMFWYRQDPGLGLRLIYFSYDVKMKEKGDIPEGYSVSREKKERFSLILESASTNQTSMYLCASSSVPGLAGGPGNEQFFGPGTRLTVL.

The chain recombines TRBV7-8 with TRBJ2-7; D not certain. CDR1 and CDR2 (germline): SGHVS, FQNEAQ. The CDR3 loop spans 13 amino acids. The V and J ends lost 2 bases and 7 bases respectively, with 12 bases between them. The CDR3 here is CASSLPGEWEQYF. CDR3 DNA: TGTGCCAGCAGCTTACCCGGAGAATGGGAGCAGTACTTC.

The chain recombines TRBV3-1 (or the pseudogene TRBV3-2) with TRBJ1-2; 7 bases agree with TRBD1. After removal of 10 bases from V and 3 bases from J, the junction contained 5 bases not matched to a gene. Germline assignment: CDR1 LGHDT and CDR2 YNNKEL (reference sequence). The CDR3 extends over 12 amino acids. CDR3 sequence: CATWDSHYGYTF. The DNA of the CDR3 is TGTGCCACATGGGACAGCCACTATGGCTACACCTTC.

The chain carries TRBV29-1 and TRBJ2-7; 14 nucleotides match TRBD2. Germline loops: CDR1 SQVTM, CDR2 ANQGSEA. V dropped 7 bases and J dropped 7; count of bases not matched to a gene: 6. The CDR3 is 13 residues long. CDR3 region: CSGGLAGDPEQYF. The CDR3 bases are TGCAGCGGGGGACTAGCGGGAGATCCGGAGCAGTACTTC.

The V gene is TRBV9, the J gene TRBJ1-6; 7 bases fit TRBD1. CDR3 length: 16 amino acids. Per the germline V gene, CDR1 is SGDLS and CDR2 is YYNGEE. Germline trimming cut 0 bases from V and 7 bases from J; bases unmatched to any gene: 7. Here the CDR3 reads CASSVDSQGVNSPLHF. DNA for the CDR3: TGTGCCAGCAGCGTAGATTCCCAGGGGGTCAATTCACCCCTCCACTTT.

This chain uses TRBV19 with TRBJ1-3; D gene unclear. Per the germline V gene, CDR1 is LNHDA and CDR2 is SQIVND (reference sequence). The CDR3 is 15 amino acids. Trimming removed 5 bases from V and 7 bases from J, with 18 bases in between. CDR3: CASSLGAQPGNTIYF. The DNA of the CDR3 is TGTGCCAGTAGTCTCGGAGCACAGCCGGGGAACACCATATATTTT.

The chain recombines TRBV12-3 or TRBV12-4 with TRBJ2-5; tentatively, D is TRBD2 (6 bases). The V end lost 7 bases, the J end lost 1 base, and 10 bases lay between the germline ends. There are 13 residues in the CDR3. The CDR3 sequence is CASTTSIQETQYF. CDR3 bases: TGTGCCAGCACGACTAGTATCCAAGAGACCCAGTACTTC.

The chain joins TRBV5-4 to TRBJ2-3, with 7 positions matching TRBD2. The trim removed 4 bases at V and 2 bases at J, leaving 4 bases unmatched. Germline values: CDR1 SGHNT, CDR2 YYREEE (reference sequence). The CDR3 sequence is 14 residues long. The CDR3 nucleotides read TGTGCCAGCAGCGGGGGGAGGGCCACAGATACGCAGTATTTT. This sequence encodes CASSGGRATDTQYF.

This chain joins TRBV19 and TRBJ2-2; 8 bases match TRBD1. The germline V gene encodes CDR1 LNHDA and CDR2 SQIVND (reference sequence). Unmatched junction bases numbered 8, after V lost 3 bases and J lost 2 bases. The CDR3 consists of 17 residues. CDR3 DNA sequence: TGTGCCAGTAGTATGCGAGCCGGGACAGGTAACACCGGGGAGCTGTTTTTT. It translates to CASSMRAGTGNTGELFF.

The chain uses TRBV19 and TRBJ2-2; 8 nucleotides line up with TRBD1. With V trimmed by 5 bases and J by 5 bases, 7 bases remained unmatched. The germline CDR1 and CDR2 sequences are LNHDA and SQIVND (reference sequence). CDR3 length equals 15 residues. The CDR3 nucleotides are TGTGCCAGTAGTTTCGACAGGGGAGAGACCGGGGAGCTGTTTTTT. Translating it yields CASSFDRGETGELFF.

The V and J genes are TRBV28 and TRBJ1-3, with 10 bases identical to TRBD1. V trimming: 2 bases; J trimming: 4 bases; junction bases outside the gene matches: 8. Germline V gene data show CDR1 as MDHEN and CDR2 as SYDVKM. This CDR3 is 17 amino acids long. The DNA of the CDR3 is TGTGCCAGCAGTTTAGGGGGACAGGGGTCGTACGGAAACACCATATATTTT. It translates to CASSLGGQGSYGNTIYF. Based on the CDR3 plus reference TRBV28 and TRBJ1-3, the full variable domain is DVKVTQSSRYLVKRTGEKVFLECVQDMDHENMFWYRQDPGLGLRLIYFSYDVKMKEKGDIPEGYSVSREKKERFSLILESASTNQTSMYLCASSLGGQGSYGNTIYFGEGSWLTVV.

The chain has TRBV6-5 and TRBJ1-2, with no clear D. CDR1 and CDR2 from the germline V gene are MNHEY and SVGAGI. V dropped 8 bases and J dropped 4 bases, with 14 bases sitting between them. This CDR3 has 13 residues. The CDR3: CASRRGSGYGYTF. DNA of the CDR3: TGTGCCAGCCGCCGCGGCAGCGGCTATGGCTACACCTTC.

V is TRBV18 and J is TRBJ1-1; TRBD1 aligns across 7 bases. Losses at the gene ends were 3 bases for V and 4 bases for J; bases not matched to a gene: 11. The germline gives CDR1 KGHSH, CDR2 LQKENI. The CDR3 consists of 16 residues. The CDR3 here is CASSPLEQGTTTEAFF. In nucleotides, the CDR3 is TGTGCCAGCTCACCCCTCGAACAGGGGACGACCACTGAAGCTTTCTTT.

The chain carries TRBV29-1 and TRBJ2-5; the D gene is possibly TRBD2 (7 bases). V gave up 1 base and J gave up 4 bases, with 13 bases separating them. Germline loops: CDR1 SQVTM, CDR2 ANQGSEA. This CDR3 has 14 amino acids. CDR3 amino acids: CSVEAWGGRETQYF. In DNA, the CDR3 is TGCAGCGTTGAAGCTTGGGGGGGGCGAGAGACCCAGTACTTC.

The V gene is TRBV6-6, the J gene TRBJ1-2, with 8 nucleotides matching TRBD1. This CDR3 contains 16 residues. After removal of 4 bases from V and 3 bases from J, the junction contained 10 bases not matched to a gene. The germline V gene encodes CDR1 MNHNY and CDR2 SVGAGI (reference sequence). CDR3 in DNA: TGTGCCAGCAGTTCGACATGGACAGGGATCGACTATGGCTACACCTTC. Translated, it gives CASSSTWTGIDYGYTF.

This clone was detected once. The V and J genes are TRBV10-1 and TRBJ2-1; TRBD2 matches 11 bases. The CDR3 sequence is 15 residues long. The germline V gene has CDR1 WNHNN and CDR2 SYGVQD (reference sequence). With V trimmed by 6 bases and J by 8 bases, 9 bases remained unmatched. The CDR3: CASSTLAGGPDEQFF. CDR3 nucleotide sequence: TGCGCCAGCAGCACGTTAGCGGGGGGGCCCGATGAGCAGTTCTTC.

This clone was observed a handful of times. The chain employs TRBV6-6 and TRBJ2-1, with 11 bases identical to TRBD2. V trimming: 5 bases; J trimming: 8 bases; junction bases outside the gene matches: 8. The CDR3 is 15 residues long. CDR1 is MNHNY and CDR2 is SVGAGI in the germline V gene (reference sequence). As DNA, the CDR3 is TGTGCCAGCAGTCTACTAGCGGGGGTGAGGGATGAGCAGTTCTTC. Translation: CASSLLAGVRDEQFF.